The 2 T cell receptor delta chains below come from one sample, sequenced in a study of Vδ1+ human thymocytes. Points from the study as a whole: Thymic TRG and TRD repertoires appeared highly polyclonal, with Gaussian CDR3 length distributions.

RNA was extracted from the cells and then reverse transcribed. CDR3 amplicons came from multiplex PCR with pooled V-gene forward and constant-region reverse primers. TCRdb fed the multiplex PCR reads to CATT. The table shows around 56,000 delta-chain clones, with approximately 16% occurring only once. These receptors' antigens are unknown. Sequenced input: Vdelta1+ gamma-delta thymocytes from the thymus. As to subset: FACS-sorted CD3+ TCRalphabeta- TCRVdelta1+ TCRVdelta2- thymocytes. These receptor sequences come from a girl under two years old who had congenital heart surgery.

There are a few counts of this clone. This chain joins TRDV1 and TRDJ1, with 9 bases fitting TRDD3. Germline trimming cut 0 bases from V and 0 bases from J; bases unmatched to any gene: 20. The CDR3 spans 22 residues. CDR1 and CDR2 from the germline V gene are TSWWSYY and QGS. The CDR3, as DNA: TGTGCTCTTGGGGAACTGATGTCCCCCTCTCCGCTGGGGGATGCGGACACCGATAAACTCATCTTT. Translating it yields CALGELMSPSPLGDADTDKLIF.

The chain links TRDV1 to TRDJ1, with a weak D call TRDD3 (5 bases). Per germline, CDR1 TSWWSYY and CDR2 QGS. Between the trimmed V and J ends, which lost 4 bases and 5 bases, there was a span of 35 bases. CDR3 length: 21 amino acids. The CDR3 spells CALGVRGGTHLYGYWPDKLIF. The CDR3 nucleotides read TGTGCTCTTGGGGTTCGAGGAGGCACACACCTGTATGGGTACTGGCCAGATAAACTCATCTTT.